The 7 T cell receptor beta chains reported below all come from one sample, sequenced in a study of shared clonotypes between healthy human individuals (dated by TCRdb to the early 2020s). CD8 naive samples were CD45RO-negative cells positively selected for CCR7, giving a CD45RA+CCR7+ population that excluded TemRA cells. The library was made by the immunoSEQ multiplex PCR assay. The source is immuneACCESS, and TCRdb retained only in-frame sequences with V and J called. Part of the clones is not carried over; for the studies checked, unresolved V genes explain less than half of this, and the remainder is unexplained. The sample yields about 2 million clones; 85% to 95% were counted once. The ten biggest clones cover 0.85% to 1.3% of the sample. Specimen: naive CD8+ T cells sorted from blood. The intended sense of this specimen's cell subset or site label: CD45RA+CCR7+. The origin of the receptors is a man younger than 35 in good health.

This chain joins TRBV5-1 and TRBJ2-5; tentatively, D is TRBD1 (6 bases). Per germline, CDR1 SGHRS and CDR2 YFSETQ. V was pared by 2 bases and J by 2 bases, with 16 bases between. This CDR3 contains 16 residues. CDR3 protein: CASSFFPDSPQETQYF. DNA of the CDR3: TGCGCCAGCAGCTTTTTCCCGGACAGTCCGCAAGAGACCCAGTACTTC.

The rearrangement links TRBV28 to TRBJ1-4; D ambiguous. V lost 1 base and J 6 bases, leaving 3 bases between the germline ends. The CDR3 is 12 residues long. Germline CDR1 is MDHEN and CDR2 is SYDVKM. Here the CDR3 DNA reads TGTGCCAGCAGTTTATTATATGAAAAACTGTTTTTT. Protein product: CASSLLYEKLFF.

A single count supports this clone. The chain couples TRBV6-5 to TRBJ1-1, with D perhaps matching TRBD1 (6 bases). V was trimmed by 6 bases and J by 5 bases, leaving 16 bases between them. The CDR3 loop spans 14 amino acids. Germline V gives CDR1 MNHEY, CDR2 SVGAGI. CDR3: CASSPQGGGTEAFF. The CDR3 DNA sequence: TGTGCCAGCAGCCCCCAAGGGGGGGGGACTGAAGCTTTCTTT.

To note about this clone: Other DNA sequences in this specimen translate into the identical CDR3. CDR3 coding DNA: TGTGCCAGCAGTCTCAGGGGGACTTACGAGCAGTACTTC. Translated: CASSLRGTYEQYF. The chain has TRBV11-2 and TRBJ2-7; the D gene is possibly TRBD1 (7 bases). The CDR3 is 13 amino acids. Per the germline V gene, CDR1 is SGHAT and CDR2 is FQNNGV. Trimming removed 6 bases at V and 4 bases at J, with 13 bases between.

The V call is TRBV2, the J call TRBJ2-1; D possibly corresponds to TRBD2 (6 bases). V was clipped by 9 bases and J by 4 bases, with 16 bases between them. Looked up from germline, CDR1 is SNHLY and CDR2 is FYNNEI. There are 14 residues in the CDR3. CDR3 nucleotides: TGTGCCAGGGCCCCCCTGGAGGGTTACAATGAGCAGTTCTTC. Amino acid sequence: CARAPLEGYNEQFF.

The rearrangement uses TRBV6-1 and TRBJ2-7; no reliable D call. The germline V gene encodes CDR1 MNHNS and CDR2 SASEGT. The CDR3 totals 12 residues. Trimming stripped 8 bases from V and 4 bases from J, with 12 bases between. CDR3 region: CASGVILYEQYF. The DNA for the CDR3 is TGTGCCAGCGGGGTTATTTTATACGAGCAGTACTTC.

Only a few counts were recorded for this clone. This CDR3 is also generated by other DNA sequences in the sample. CDR3 in DNA: TGTGCCAGCAGCGCAAGCGGGGGGGCCCCAGATACGCAGTATTTT. Translation gives CASSASGGAPDTQYF. V usage is TRBV9 and J usage is TRBJ2-3, with TRBD2 matching over 10 bases. V trimming: 3 bases; J trimming: 4 bases; junction bases outside the gene matches: 5. The germline V gene encodes CDR1 SGDLS and CDR2 YYNGEE. There are 15 residues in the CDR3.